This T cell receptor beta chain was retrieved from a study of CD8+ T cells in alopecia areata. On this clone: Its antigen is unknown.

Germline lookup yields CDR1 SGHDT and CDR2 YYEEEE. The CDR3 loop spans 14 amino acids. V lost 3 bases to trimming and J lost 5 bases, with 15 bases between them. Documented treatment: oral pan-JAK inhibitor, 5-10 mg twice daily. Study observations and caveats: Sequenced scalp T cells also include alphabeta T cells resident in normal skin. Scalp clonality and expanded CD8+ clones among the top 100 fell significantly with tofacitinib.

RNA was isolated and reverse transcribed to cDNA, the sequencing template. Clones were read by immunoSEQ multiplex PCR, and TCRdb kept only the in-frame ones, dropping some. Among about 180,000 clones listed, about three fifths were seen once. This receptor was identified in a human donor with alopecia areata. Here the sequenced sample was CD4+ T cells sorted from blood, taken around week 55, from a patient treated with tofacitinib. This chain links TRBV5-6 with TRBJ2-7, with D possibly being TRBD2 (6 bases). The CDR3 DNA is TGTGCCAGCAGCTCCCCGACTAGATTGAACGAGCAGTACTTC. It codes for CASSSPTRLNEQYF.